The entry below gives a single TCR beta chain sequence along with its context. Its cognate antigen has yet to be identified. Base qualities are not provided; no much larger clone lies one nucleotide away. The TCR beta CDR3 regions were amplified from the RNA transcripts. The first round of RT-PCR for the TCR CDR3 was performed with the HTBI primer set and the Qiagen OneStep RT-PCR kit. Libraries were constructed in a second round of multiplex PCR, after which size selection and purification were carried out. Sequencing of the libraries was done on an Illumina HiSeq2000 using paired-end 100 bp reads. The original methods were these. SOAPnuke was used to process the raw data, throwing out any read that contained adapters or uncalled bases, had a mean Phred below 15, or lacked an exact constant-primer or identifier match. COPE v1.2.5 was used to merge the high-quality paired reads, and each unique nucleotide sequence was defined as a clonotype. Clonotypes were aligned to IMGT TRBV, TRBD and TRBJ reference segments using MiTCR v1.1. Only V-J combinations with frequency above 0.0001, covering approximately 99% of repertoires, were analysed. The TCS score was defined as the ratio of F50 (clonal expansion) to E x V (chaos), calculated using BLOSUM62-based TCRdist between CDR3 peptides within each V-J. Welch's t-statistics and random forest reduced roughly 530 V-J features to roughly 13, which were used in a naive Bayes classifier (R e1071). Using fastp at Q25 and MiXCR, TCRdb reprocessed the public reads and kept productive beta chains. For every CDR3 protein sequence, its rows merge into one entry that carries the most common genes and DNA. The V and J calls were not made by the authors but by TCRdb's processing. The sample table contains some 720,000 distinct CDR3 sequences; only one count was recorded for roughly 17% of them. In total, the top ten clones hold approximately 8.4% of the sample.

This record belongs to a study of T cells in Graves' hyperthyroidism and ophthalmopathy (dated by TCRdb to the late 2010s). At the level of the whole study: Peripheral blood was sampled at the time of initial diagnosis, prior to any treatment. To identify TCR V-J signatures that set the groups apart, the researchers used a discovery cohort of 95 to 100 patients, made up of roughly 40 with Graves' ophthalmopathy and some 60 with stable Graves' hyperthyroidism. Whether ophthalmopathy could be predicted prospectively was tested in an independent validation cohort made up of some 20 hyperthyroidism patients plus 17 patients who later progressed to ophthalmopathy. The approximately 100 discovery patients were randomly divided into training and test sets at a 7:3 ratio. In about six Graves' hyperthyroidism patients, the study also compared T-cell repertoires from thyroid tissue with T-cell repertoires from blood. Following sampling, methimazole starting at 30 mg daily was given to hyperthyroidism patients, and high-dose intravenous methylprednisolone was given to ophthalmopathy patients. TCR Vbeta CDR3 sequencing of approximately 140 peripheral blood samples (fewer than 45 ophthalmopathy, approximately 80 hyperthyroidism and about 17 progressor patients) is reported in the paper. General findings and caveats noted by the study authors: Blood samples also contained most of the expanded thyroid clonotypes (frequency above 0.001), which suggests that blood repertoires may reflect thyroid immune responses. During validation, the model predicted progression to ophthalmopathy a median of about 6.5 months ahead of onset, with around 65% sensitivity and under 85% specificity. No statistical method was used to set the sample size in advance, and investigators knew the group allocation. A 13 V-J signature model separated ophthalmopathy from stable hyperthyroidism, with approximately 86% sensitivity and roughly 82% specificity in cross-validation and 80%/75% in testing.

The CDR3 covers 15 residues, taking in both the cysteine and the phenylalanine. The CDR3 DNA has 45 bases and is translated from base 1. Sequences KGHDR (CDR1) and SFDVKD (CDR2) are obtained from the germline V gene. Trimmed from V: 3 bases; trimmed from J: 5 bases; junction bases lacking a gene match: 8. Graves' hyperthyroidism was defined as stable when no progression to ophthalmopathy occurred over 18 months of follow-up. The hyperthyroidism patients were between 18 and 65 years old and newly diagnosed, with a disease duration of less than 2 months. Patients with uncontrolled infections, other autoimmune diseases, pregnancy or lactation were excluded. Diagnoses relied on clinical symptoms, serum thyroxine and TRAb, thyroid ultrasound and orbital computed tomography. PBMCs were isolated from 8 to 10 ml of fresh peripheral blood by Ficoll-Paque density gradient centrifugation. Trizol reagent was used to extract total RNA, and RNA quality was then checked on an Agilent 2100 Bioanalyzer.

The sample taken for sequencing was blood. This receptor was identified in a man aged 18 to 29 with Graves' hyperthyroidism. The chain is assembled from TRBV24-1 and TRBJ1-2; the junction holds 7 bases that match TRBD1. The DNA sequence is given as TGTGCCACCAGTGATACGTCGACAGGGCGGTATGGCTACACCTTC. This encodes CATSDTSTGRYGYTF.